This entry describes one T cell receptor (beta chain). The sample comes from a study of control samples from healthy donors and cancer patients. Repertoires were generated with immunoSEQ multiplex PCR, while TCRdb's copy carries only in-frame clones and drops some. The sample carries about 130,000 clones, 85% to 95% recorded once. The TCR comes from an elderly man with head and neck cancer. Sequencing was carried out using PBMCs.

The DNA for the CDR3 is TGTGCCAGCAGCTCGTTCGGAGGGACAGGGGATGGCTACACCTTC. This codes for CASSSFGGTGDGYTF. The V call is TRBV7-9, the J call TRBJ1-2, with 10 positions matching TRBD1. The CDR3 runs to 15 residues. V gave up 4 bases and J gave up 6 bases; unmatched junction bases: 8. Germline V gives CDR1 SEHNR, CDR2 FQNEAQ (reference sequence).